The 3 T cell receptor beta chains reported below all come from one sample, sequenced in a study of blood T cells in healthy people across ages. Together with a sample-barcoded 5' primer, a J-beta primer mix was included in a second PCR lasting about 6 to 12 cycles. TCRdb recomputed calls from the 5' RACE reads with MiXCR, one row per CDR3 protein. The table records hundreds of thousands of distinct CDR3 sequences, around 50% of them present only once. Sequencing used blood. The receptors were sampled from an elderly woman in good health.

Regarding this clonotype: A much larger clone lies a single base off, so this may be a read error. The limits of the CDR3 on the DNA are not certain, so only TCRdb's listed CDR3 is given. The genes are TRBV30 and TRBJ1-2; the table's D call TRBD1 went unverified against the DNA. Per germline, CDR1 GTSNPN and CDR2 SVGIG (reference sequence). The CDR3 is 12 amino acids long, termini counted. The CDR3 sequence: CARTGGGYGCTF.

This chain uses TRBV4-1 with TRBJ2-1, with D possibly TRBD1 on 5 matching bases. The CDR3 extends over 15 amino acids. V was shortened by 3 bases and J by 7 bases, with 16 bases between the two germline ends. CDR1 and CDR2 (germline): MGHRA, YSYEKL. The CDR3 loop reads CASSHRSLRDNEQFF. The CDR3 nucleotides are TGCGCCAGCAGCCATCGTTCACTCAGGGATAATGAGCAGTTCTTC.

The chain has TRBV5-1 and TRBJ2-2; TRBD1 or TRBD2 may be the D gene (6 bases each). Trimming left V 4 bases short and J 4 bases short, with 11 bases between. The CDR3 totals 14 residues. Germline V gene sequence: CDR1 SGHRS, CDR2 YFSETQ. The CDR3 spells CASSRRGPTGELFF. In DNA, the CDR3 is TGCGCCAGCAGCCGCCGGGGGCCCACCGGGGAGCTGTTTTTT.